This T cell receptor beta chain was profiled in a study of T cell clonality in common variable immunodeficiency. The study, taken as a whole, reports: CVID subjects had higher TCRbeta clonality than healthy controls, most marked in about a third. Shared TCRbeta clones were fewer between CVID subjects than controls.

There are 13 residues in the CDR3. The V gene's germline CDR1 is DFQATT and CDR2 SNEGSKA (reference sequence). Most patients and controls had Caucasian heritage. Sequencing input was equivalent genomic DNA from CVID and controls. Here immunoSEQ multiplex PCR was the method, and the copy in TCRdb shows in-frame clones only, minus some. In total the sample includes fewer than 50,000 clones, none of them seen once. This clone has a handful of counts. Its antigen is not identified. With the read ending 3 residues before the CDR3 end, the germline J gene is used to fill in that end. The specimen sequenced was peripheral blood mononuclear cells. V gene TRBV20-1 combines with J gene TRBJ2-7; a weak D match, TRBD2 (5 bases). The sequence derives from a person between 18 and 75 years old in good health. CDR3 protein: CISSRQTAYEQYF. The CDR3 DNA, read in part, is TGCATTTCTAGCAGGCAGACGGCCTACGAG.